This T cell receptor (beta chain) was observed in a study of Ad26.COV2.S vaccination and SARS-CoV-2 variants. Study-level information: Participant was drawn from the COV1001 Ad26.COV2.S trial arm. General observations from the study: The TCR-based breadth and depth measures might underestimate overall T cell responses.

Between the trimmed V and J ends, which lost 4 bases and 5 bases, there was a span of 9 bases. The CDR3 loop spans 13 amino acids. The germline V gene has CDR1 MNHEY and CDR2 SVGAGI. The assay was immunoSEQ multiplex PCR, and TCRdb's table has in-frame clones only and misses some. The repertoire holds 430,000 or so clones, with around nine tenths as singletons. About this clone itself: The target antigen is unknown.

Indicated treatment: about 20 received Ad26.COV2.S at low or high dose, single or two shots; about 5 received placebo; per-sample allocation not given. Sampling took place 63 days after the first vaccine or placebo injection. The vaccine delivered Wuhan-strain SARS-CoV-2 spike through an Ad26 vector. The sample consisted of peripheral blood, taken in a trial of Ad26.COV2.S vaccine versus placebo. The TCR sequence derives from a person between 18 and 59 years old who received the Ad26.COV2.S COVID-19 vaccine or a placebo. The rearrangement joins TRBV6-5 to TRBJ2-1; D is unclear. The CDR3 DNA follows: TGTGCCAGCAGTTTTGTACCGGACAATGAGCAGTTCTTC. It translates to CASSFVPDNEQFF.